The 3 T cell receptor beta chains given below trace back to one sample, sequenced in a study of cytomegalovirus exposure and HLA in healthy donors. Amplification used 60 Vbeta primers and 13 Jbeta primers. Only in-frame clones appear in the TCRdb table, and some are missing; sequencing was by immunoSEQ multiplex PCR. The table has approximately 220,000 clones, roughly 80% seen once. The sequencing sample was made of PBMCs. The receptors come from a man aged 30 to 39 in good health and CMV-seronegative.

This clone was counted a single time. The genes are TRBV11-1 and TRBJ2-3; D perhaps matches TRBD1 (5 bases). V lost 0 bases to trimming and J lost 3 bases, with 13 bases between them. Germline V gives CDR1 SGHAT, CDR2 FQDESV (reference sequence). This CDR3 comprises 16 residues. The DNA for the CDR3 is TGTGCCAGCAGCTTAGCTGTATCGGCAGGGACAGATACGCAGTATTTT. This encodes CASSLAVSAGTDTQYF.

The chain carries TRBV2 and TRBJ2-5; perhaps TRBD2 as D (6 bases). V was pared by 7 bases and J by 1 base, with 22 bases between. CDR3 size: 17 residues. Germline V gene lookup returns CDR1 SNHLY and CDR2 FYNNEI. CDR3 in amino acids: CASNGDVKVGGQETQYF. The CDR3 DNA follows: TGTGCCAGCAATGGGGACGTAAAGGTGGGGGGCCAAGAGACCCAGTACTTC.

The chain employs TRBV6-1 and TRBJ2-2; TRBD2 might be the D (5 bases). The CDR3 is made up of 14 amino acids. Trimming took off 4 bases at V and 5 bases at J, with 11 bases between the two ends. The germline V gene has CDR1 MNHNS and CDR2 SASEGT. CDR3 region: CASSVWSGTGELFF. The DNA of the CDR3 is TGTGCCAGCAGTGTCTGGTCGGGGACCGGGGAGCTGTTTTTT.